This record concerns one T cell receptor beta chain sequence. TCRdb keeps only in-frame clones here, not all; method: immunoSEQ multiplex PCR. The table records 100,000 or so clones, more than 70% of them present only once. This sample was included in a study of blood T cell repertoires in COVID-19. The germline CDR1 and CDR2 sequences are LGHNT and FRNRAP. The V gene end was trimmed by 1 base and the J gene end by 4 bases; junction bases not matched to a gene: 8. The CDR3 runs to 17 residues. Sequencing was performed on peripheral blood. The clonotype comes from a man in his 60s with acute or convalescent COVID-19. This chain links TRBV12-5 with TRBJ2-1; TRBD2 agrees at 9 bases. CDR3 bases: TGTGCTAGTGGTTTGGGATCCCGGACTAGCGATTACAATGAGCAGTTCTTC. Translating gives CASGLGSRTSDYNEQFF.